A single sample gave rise to the 23 T cell receptor beta chains below, sequenced in a study of T cell responses to AZD1222 COVID-19 vaccine. The method was immunoSEQ multiplex PCR; TCRdb's version includes in-frame clones alone and lacks a portion of them. This sample has about 66,000 clones, with more than 85% found just once. The specimen comprised peripheral blood, sampled on day 0 of AZD1222 vaccination. These receptors all stem from an adult in good health.

A single count supports this clone. The rearrangement uses TRBV28 and TRBJ2-7; TRBD1 agrees at 8 bases. Per germline, CDR1 MDHEN and CDR2 SYDVKM. Unmatched junction bases numbered 9, after V lost 10 bases and J lost 7 bases. The CDR3 covers 12 residues. CDR3 sequence reads: CANEDRDEEQYF. CDR3 nucleotide sequence: TGTGCCAACGAGGACAGGGACGAAGAGCAGTACTTC.

This clone came up once. This CDR3 reads CATSDPREGYTF. The CDR3 DNA sequence: TGTGCCACCAGTGATCCCAGGGAAGGCTACACCTTC. The chain uses TRBV24-1 and TRBJ1-2, with TRBD1 as a possible D gene (5 bases). The CDR3 has 12 amino acids. Trimming took off 3 bases at V and 8 bases at J, with 9 bases between the two ends. Germline CDR1 KGHDR, CDR2 SFDVKD.

This clone was found many times. The J gene is TRBJ2-2, the V gene TRBV29-1, with TRBD2 matching over 7 bases. This CDR3 region has 17 residues. Germline lookup yields CDR1 SQVTM and CDR2 ANQGSEA. The junction had 14 bases not matched to a gene; V was cut back by 7 bases and J by 0 bases. In nucleotides, the CDR3 is TGCAGCGCGACCGGGACTACAACCTTACCGAACACCGGGGAGCTGTTTTTT. This sequence encodes CSATGTTTLPNTGELFF.

CDR3 amino acids: CATRAGTNTEAFF. The CDR3 DNA reads TGTGCCACCCGGGCAGGGACGAACACTGAAGCTTTCTTT. The chain couples TRBV24-1 to TRBJ1-1; a weak D match, TRBD1 (5 bases). V lost 9 bases and J 1 base, leaving 11 bases between the germline ends. The CDR3 loop spans 13 amino acids. Germline loops: CDR1 KGHDR, CDR2 SFDVKD.

The chain carries TRBV4-3 and TRBJ2-7; unclear D gene. With 0 bases removed from V and 3 bases from J, the gap between germline ends came to 12 bases. In germline, CDR1 is LGHNA, CDR2 YSLEER. The CDR3 runs to 15 residues. This chain's CDR3 is CASSQDPRPLYEQYF. CDR3 bases: TGCGCCAGCAGCCAAGATCCCAGGCCTCTCTACGAGCAGTACTTC.

V gene TRBV3-1 (or the pseudogene TRBV3-2) combines with J gene TRBJ2-1, with D possibly matching TRBD1 (5 bases). Germline lookup yields CDR1 LGHDT and CDR2 YNNKEL (reference sequence). Trimming took off 5 bases at V and 0 bases at J, with 11 bases between the two ends. There are 15 residues in the CDR3. The CDR3 is CASSSQGSSYNEQFF. In DNA, the CDR3 is TGTGCCAGCAGCTCCCAGGGTAGCTCCTACAATGAGCAGTTCTTC.

The genes are TRBV28 and TRBJ2-7, with D possibly matching TRBD2 (5 bases). The CDR3 contains 13 residues. From germline, CDR1 is MDHEN and CDR2 SYDVKM. V lost 6 bases to trimming and J lost 5 bases, with 14 bases between them. In nucleotides, the CDR3 is TGTGCCAGCAGCCTGGGGAGCCCCCACGAGCAGTACTTC. The encoded protein is CASSLGSPHEQYF.

This rearrangement joins TRBV5-1 to TRBJ2-2; 11 bases are a match to TRBD2. V shed 2 bases and J 5 bases; nucleotides not matched to a gene: 5. Germline V lookup: CDR1 SGHRS, CDR2 YFSETQ. The CDR3 covers 16 residues. The CDR3 loop is CASSLQRLAGTGELFF. The CDR3 DNA follows: TGCGCCAGCAGCTTACAACGACTAGCGGGGACCGGGGAGCTGTTTTTT. The full variable domain, completed using reference TRBV5-1 and TRBJ2-2, is KAGVTQTPRYLIKTRGQQVTLSCSPISGHRSVSWYQQTPGQGLQFLFEYFSETQRNKGNFPGRFSGRQFSNSRSEMNVSTLELGDSALYLCASSLQRLAGTGELFFGEGSRLTVL.

The V gene is TRBV7-6, the J gene TRBJ2-1; D unclear. CDR1 is SGHVS, CDR2 FNYEAQ, per germline. Between the trimmed V and J ends, which lost 5 bases and 5 bases, there was a span of 7 bases. CDR3 length equals 12 residues. The CDR3 DNA sequence: TGTGCCAGCAGCCATACAGACAATGAGCAGTTCTTC. Amino acid sequence: CASSHTDNEQFF.

The chain recombines TRBV6-5 with TRBJ2-7; D uncertain. Trimming left V 4 bases short and J 6 bases short, with 16 bases between. The CDR3 consists of 14 residues. Germline CDR1 MNHEY, CDR2 SVGAGI. CDR3 sequence: CASSSPRSYGEQYF. The CDR3 coding sequence is TGTGCCAGCAGTTCTCCCAGGTCCTACGGCGAGCAGTACTTC.

Comment on this clone: The same CDR3 can be traced to other DNA sequences in this sample. The rearrangement joins TRBV28 to TRBJ2-3; tentatively, D is TRBD2 (7 bases). In germline, CDR1 is MDHEN, CDR2 SYDVKM. V was shortened by 5 bases and J by 3 bases, with 18 bases between the two germline ends. The CDR3 spans 16 residues. DNA for the CDR3: TGTGCCAGCAGTCCCCCGAGGGGGAGGGGGACAGATACGCAGTATTTT. It encodes CASSPPRGRGTDTQYF.

The chain employs TRBV9 and TRBJ2-1; D is unclear. Trimming left V 0 bases short and J 13 bases short, with 11 bases between. CDR3 length: 12 residues. The germline gives CDR1 SGDLS, CDR2 YYNGEE. The CDR3 here is CASSVDGAYQFF. The DNA for the CDR3 is TGTGCCAGCAGCGTAGATGGCGCCTACCAGTTCTTC.

The chain joins TRBV6-5 to TRBJ1-1; D gene uncertain. Trimming took 5 bases from V and 1 from J, leaving 11 bases between them. CDR3 size: 14 residues. CDR1 and CDR2 from the germline V gene are MNHEY and SVGAGI. CDR3 in DNA: TGTGCCAGCAGTCCCCGAAGGAAGAACACTGAAGCTTTCTTT. Amino acid sequence: CASSPRRKNTEAFF.

V gene TRBV11-2 combines with J gene TRBJ2-6; D gene unclear. Looked up from germline, CDR1 is SGHAT and CDR2 is FQNNGV. CDR3 size: 18 residues. Deletions cut 6 bases from V and 0 bases from J, with 18 bases between. CDR3 residues: CASSSKMYLSSGANVLTF. The CDR3 nucleotides are TGTGCCAGCAGTTCCAAAATGTACCTAAGCTCTGGGGCCAACGTCCTGACTTTC. Based on the CDR3 plus reference TRBV11-2 and TRBJ2-6, the full variable domain is EAGVAQSPRYKIIEKRQSVAFWCNPISGHATLYWYQQILGQGPKLLIQFQNNGVVDDSQLPKDRFSAERLKGVDSTLKIQPAKLEDSAVYLCASSSKMYLSSGANVLTFGAGSRLTVL.

The chain combines TRBV18 with TRBJ1-1, with 8 bases aligning to TRBD1. The germline V gene has CDR1 KGHSH and CDR2 LQKENI. With 4 bases clipped from V and 6 bases from J, the junction kept 13 bases outside the gene matches. CDR3 length: 16 residues. CDR3 DNA sequence: TGTGCCAGCTCACTCCGACAGGGGACCCTAGACGCTGAAGCTTTCTTT. Amino acid sequence: CASSLRQGTLDAEAFF.

The V call is TRBV10-3, the J call TRBJ2-7; no clear D gene. The V and J ends lost 2 bases and 2 bases respectively, with 4 bases between them. The CDR3 is 12 residues long. Germline V gene data show CDR1 as ENHRY and CDR2 as SYGVKD. The CDR3 DNA follows: TGTGCCATCAGTGAGATCGCCTACGAGCAGTACTTC. Translating it yields CAISEIAYEQYF.

The chain joins TRBV19 to TRBJ2-7; 7 positions agree with TRBD1. V trimming: 4 bases; J trimming: 0 bases; junction bases outside the gene matches: 6. The germline V gene encodes CDR1 LNHDA and CDR2 SQIVND (reference sequence). This CDR3 is built from 15 residues. The CDR3 sequence: CASSKAAGGSYEQYF. The DNA of the CDR3 is TGTGCCAGTAGTAAAGCAGCAGGGGGCTCCTACGAGCAGTACTTC.

This sequence joins TRBV7-6 and TRBJ2-5, with TRBD1 matching over 9 bases. The trim removed 2 bases at V and 7 bases at J, leaving 5 bases unmatched. Germline lookup yields CDR1 SGHVS and CDR2 FNYEAQ. The CDR3 spans 14 residues. The CDR3 protein is CASSLSRQGGTQYF. CDR3 DNA sequence: TGTGCCAGCAGCTTAAGCAGACAGGGGGGGACCCAGTACTTC.

This clone has ten or more counts. This sample includes further DNA sequences coding for the same CDR3. The chain links TRBV28 to TRBJ1-2; unclear D gene. Germline assignment: CDR1 MDHEN and CDR2 SYDVKM. The CDR3 extends over 10 amino acids. The V gene lost 10 bases and the J gene lost 5 bases, with 8 bases spanning the gap. The CDR3 region is CATHLYGYTF. Here the CDR3 DNA reads TGTGCCACCCATTTGTATGGCTACACCTTC.

The chain combines TRBV6-5 with TRBJ2-5; a weak D match, TRBD2 (5 bases). This CDR3 has 15 amino acids. Germline CDR1 is MNHEY and CDR2 is SVGAGI. The V and J ends lost 2 bases and 2 bases respectively, with 12 bases between them. The DNA for the CDR3 is TGTGCCAGCAGTTACGGCTCGCGGGCGCAAGAGACCCAGTACTTC. Protein product: CASSYGSRAQETQYF.

This clone was seen only once. The chain carries TRBV4-3 and TRBJ1-2, with 8 bases fitting TRBD1. Germline V lookup: CDR1 LGHNA, CDR2 YSLEER. The CDR3 is 15 residues long. Trimming took 4 bases from V and 7 from J; bases not matched to a gene: 11. In DNA, the CDR3 is TGCGCCAGCAGCCGCCGAACGGGGCAGGGGGCTGGCTACACCTTC. Amino acids: CASSRRTGQGAGYTF.

This chain connects TRBV11-1 to TRBJ2-1; D might be TRBD1 (6 bases). CDR3 size: 14 residues. Germline V gene data show CDR1 as SGHAT and CDR2 as FQDESV (reference sequence). Trimming took off 3 bases at V and 4 bases at J, with 10 bases between the two ends. The CDR3 reads CASSFGQGYNEQFF. The CDR3 DNA is TGTGCCAGCAGCTTTGGGCAGGGGTACAATGAGCAGTTCTTC.

V is TRBV3-1 (or the pseudogene TRBV3-2) and J is TRBJ2-1; TRBD2 aligns across 14 bases. From germline, CDR1 is LGHDT and CDR2 YNNKEL (reference sequence). J was trimmed by 1 base and V by 6 bases; bases with no gene match: 14. This CDR3 is 20 amino acids long. This chain's CDR3 is CASSLVTSGRAWDSYNEQFF. The CDR3 DNA is TGTGCCAGCAGTCTGGTGACTAGCGGGAGGGCCTGGGATTCCTACAATGAGCAGTTCTTC.